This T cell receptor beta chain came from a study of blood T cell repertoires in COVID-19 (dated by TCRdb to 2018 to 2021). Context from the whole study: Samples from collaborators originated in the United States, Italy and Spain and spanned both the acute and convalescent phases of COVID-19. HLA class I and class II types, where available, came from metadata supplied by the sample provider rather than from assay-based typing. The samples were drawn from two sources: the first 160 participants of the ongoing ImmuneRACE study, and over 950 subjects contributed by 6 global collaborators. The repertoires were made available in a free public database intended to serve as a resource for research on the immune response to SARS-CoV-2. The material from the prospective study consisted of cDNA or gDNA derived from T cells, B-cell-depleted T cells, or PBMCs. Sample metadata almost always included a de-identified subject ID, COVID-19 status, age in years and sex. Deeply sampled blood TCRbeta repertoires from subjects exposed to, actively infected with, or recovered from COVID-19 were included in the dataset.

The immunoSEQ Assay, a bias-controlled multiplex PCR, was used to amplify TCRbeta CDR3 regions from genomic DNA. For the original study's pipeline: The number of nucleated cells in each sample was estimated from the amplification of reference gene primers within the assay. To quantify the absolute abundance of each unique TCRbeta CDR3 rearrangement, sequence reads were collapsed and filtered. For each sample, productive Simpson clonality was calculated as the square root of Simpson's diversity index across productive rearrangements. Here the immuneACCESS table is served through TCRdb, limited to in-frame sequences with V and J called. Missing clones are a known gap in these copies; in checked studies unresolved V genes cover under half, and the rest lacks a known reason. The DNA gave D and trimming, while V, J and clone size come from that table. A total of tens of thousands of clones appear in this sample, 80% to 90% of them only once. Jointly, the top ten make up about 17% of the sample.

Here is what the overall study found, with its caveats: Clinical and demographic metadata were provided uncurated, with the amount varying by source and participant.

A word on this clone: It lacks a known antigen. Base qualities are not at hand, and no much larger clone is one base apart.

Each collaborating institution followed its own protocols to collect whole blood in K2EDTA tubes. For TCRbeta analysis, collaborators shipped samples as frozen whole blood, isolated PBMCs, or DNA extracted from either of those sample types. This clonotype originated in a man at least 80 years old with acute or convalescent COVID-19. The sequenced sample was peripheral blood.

The nucleotide sequence reads TGTGCCAGCAGCCCTAGCGGGGGCACCGGGGAGCTGTTTTTT. Translated, this is CASSPSGGTGELFF. This receptor chain uses TRBV11-3 and TRBJ2-2; the central 10 bases match TRBD2. There are 14 amino acids in the CDR3, from cysteine to phenylalanine inclusive. This entry keeps only the CDR3 DNA: 42 bases, framed from base 1. V is trimmed back by 5 bases and J by 4 bases, and the junction contains 1 base that no gene match accounts for. CDR1 and CDR2 are drawn from the germline V gene: SGHNT, YENEEA.